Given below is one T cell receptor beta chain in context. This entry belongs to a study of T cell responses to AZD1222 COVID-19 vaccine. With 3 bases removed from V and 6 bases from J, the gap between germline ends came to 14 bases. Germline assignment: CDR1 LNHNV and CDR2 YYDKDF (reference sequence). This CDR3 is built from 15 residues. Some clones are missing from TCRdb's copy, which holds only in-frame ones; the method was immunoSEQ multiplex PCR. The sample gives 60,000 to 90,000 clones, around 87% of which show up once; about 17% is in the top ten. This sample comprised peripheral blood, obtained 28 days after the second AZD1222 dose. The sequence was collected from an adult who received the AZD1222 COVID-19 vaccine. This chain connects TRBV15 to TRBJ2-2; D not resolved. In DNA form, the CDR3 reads TGTGCCACCAGCAGGGTCGGGCTTTGGGCCGGGGAGCTGTTTTTT. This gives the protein CATSRVGLWAGELFF. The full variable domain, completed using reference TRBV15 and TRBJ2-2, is DAMVIQNPRYQVTQFGKPVTLSCSQTLNHNVMYWYQQKSSQAPKLLFHYYDKDFNNEADTPDNFQSRRPNTSFCFLDIRSPGLGDTAMYLCATSRVGLWAGELFFGEGSRLTVL.